A selection of T cell receptor beta chains follows, all from one sample in a study of blood T cell repertoires in COVID-19. The data were produced by immunoSEQ multiplex PCR, yet TCRdb's version contains in-frame clones alone and is incomplete. The table lists 140,000 to 150,000 clones, 75% to 85% of them singletons. The sample taken for sequencing was peripheral blood. Source of these receptors: a man aged 55 to 70 with active or convalescent COVID-19. Both conserved end residues are part of each CDR3. The D gene is left open where the match is weak. Where a row states a size, it is once, few, many or the class of an expanded clone; other rows omit it.

J gene,clone size,D gene,V gene,CDR3 DNA,CDR3 protein
TRBJ1-1,-,-,TRBV19,TGTGCCAGTAAGAGGGGGTCGGACACTGAAGCTTTCTTT,CASKRGSDTEAFF
TRBJ2-1,-,-,TRBV12-3/TRBV12-4,TGTGCCAGCAGACTCGAGGGGGATGAGCAGTTCTTC,CASRLEGDEQFF
TRBJ2-1,few,-,TRBV19,TGTGCCAGTAGTACCCGACAGTACTCCTACAATGAGCAGTTCTTC,CASSTRQYSYNEQFF
TRBJ1-5,-,TRBD1,TRBV6-5,TGTGCCAGCAGGGACAGGGGACTAAGCAATCAGCCCCAGCATTTT,CASRDRGLSNQPQHF
TRBJ2-1,-,TRBD2,TRBV5-1,TGCGCCAGCAGCCCCGGGACTAGCGGGGGGGCCGGGCATGAGCAGTTCTTC,CASSPGTSGGAGHEQFF
TRBJ1-4,-,-,TRBV6-1,TGTGCCAGCAGTGCCAGGACAGCAGCGACGAATGAAAAACTGTTTTTT,CASSARTAATNEKLFF
TRBJ1-1,-,-,TRBV14,TGTGCCAGCAGCCACCGAGGGAGGGGCCGCAGGGACACTGAAGCTTTCTTT,CASSHRGRGRRDTEAFF
TRBJ2-3,-,TRBD2,TRBV19,TGTGCCAGTAGTAAATCTAGCGGGAGTACGCAGTATTTT,CASSKSSGSTQYF
TRBJ1-2,-,-,TRBV19,TGTGCCAGACACCCGGGCTCAGGAGGTAACTATGGCTACACCTTC,CARHPGSGGNYGYTF
TRBJ1-2,once,-,TRBV7-9,TGTGCCAGCAAGCAGTGGCAGGATGGCTACACCTTC,CASKQWQDGYTF
TRBJ2-3,-,-,TRBV19,TGTGCCAGTAGTTCCATCCATCCAGATACGCAGTATTTT,CASSSIHPDTQYF
TRBJ1-6,-,-,TRBV6-5,TGTGCCAGCAGTTGGTCAGGGGAGAATTCACCCCTCCACTTT,CASSWSGENSPLHF
TRBJ1-2,-,TRBD1,TRBV5-1,TGCGCCAGCAGCTTGGGAGGGACAGGGGGCGTCGGCTACACCTTC,CASSLGGTGGVGYTF
TRBJ1-3,-,TRBD1,TRBV7-6,TGTGCCAGCAGCTTAAGGGACAGGGGCTCTGGAAACACCATATATTTT,CASSLRDRGSGNTIYF
TRBJ1-4,-,-,TRBV7-9,TGTGCCAGCAGTCGTCAGGAGGCAACTAATGAAAAACTGTTTTTT,CASSRQEATNEKLFF
TRBJ2-2,-,-,TRBV7-9,TGTGCCAGCAGCAACCTAACGGAGCAGACTAAGGGCGGGGAGCTGTTTTTT,CASSNLTEQTKGGELFF
TRBJ1-2,-,-,TRBV10-2,TGCGCCAGCAGTTTAACGGCTAACTATGGCTACACCTTC,CASSLTANYGYTF
TRBJ2-3,-,TRBD1,TRBV2,TGTGCCAGCAGGGACAGGGGAACGGGCACAGATACGCAGTATTTT,CASRDRGTGTDTQYF
TRBJ2-3,-,-,TRBV11-2,TGTGCCAGCAGCTTCAGGGACAACCTCGTGGATACGCAGTATTTT,CASSFRDNLVDTQYF
TRBJ2-3,-,-,TRBV5-1,TGCGCCAGCAGCTTGGGGGCGACGGCTATCACAGATACGCAGTATTTT,CASSLGATAITDTQYF